This T cell receptor (beta chain) came from a study of blood T cell repertoires in COVID-19. Study-level information: There were acute and convalescent COVID-19 samples, and they came from the United States, Italy and Spain. PBMCs, B-cell-depleted T cells, or T cells were the source of the cDNA or gDNA that made up the material.

Original handling: Nucleated cell counts were estimated from reference gene primer amplification. Sequencing used immunoSEQ multiplex PCR; TCRdb keeps in-frame clones, though not all of them. That table is the source of V, J and clone size, and D and trimming were worked out from the DNA. The sample lists about 360,000 clones; 70% to 90% were seen once. The sample taken for sequencing was peripheral blood. This clonotype was sampled from a human donor in a cohort sampled during active COVID-19.

The CDR3 nucleotides read TGTGCCAGCAATCCCCGACAGCCCACTGAAGCTTTCTTT. This encodes CASNPRQPTEAFF. V usage is TRBV2 and J usage is TRBJ1-1; perhaps TRBD1 as D (5 bases). Trimming took off 7 bases at V and 4 bases at J, with 13 bases between the two ends. This CDR3 spans 13 amino acids. CDR1 is SNHLY, CDR2 FYNNEI, per germline.